This T cell receptor beta chain emerged from a study of post-analysis software for immune sequencing data. V lost 5 bases and J 3 bases, leaving 26 bases between the germline ends. The CDR3 has 19 residues. Germline assignment: CDR1 SGHTA and CDR2 FQGNSA. There are a few counts of this clonotype. Antigen unknown. Sequencing libraries made from TCR beta cDNA carried unique molecular identifiers. TCRdb re-called the PCR reads with MiXCR, one entry per CDR3 protein. Of about 800,000 distinct CDR3 sequences in the sample, just under 30% were seen once. The study's findings and limits: Higher frequency in patients than in controls was seen for roughly five TRBV segments, with TRBV5-6, TRBV5-1 and TRBV20-1 among them.

Sequenced material: blood. The J gene is TRBJ2-1, the V gene TRBV7-2; weak D call: TRBD1 (6 bases). The TCR sequence derives from a girl aged 10 to 17 with multiple sclerosis. CDR3: CASSHPRDNENENYNEQFF. In DNA, the CDR3 is TGTGCCAGCAGCCACCCCCGGGACAACGAAAACGAAAACTACAATGAGCAGTTCTTC. Combining the CDR3 with reference TRBV7-2 and TRBJ2-1 gives the whole variable domain GAGVSQSPSNKVTEKGKDVELRCDPISGHTALYWYRQSLGQGLEFLIYFQGNSAPDKSGLPSDRFSAERTGGSVSTLTIQRTQQEDSAVYLCASSHPRDNENENYNEQFFGPGTRLTVL.